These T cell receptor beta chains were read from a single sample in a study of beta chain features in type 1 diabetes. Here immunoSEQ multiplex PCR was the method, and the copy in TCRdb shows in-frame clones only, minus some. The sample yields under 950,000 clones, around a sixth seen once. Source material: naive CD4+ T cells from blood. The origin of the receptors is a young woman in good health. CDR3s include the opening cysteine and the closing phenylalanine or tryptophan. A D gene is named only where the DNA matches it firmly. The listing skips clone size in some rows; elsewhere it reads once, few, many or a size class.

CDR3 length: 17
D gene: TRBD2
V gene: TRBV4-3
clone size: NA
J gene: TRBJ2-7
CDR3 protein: CASSQDLAGASSYEQYF
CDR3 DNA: TGCGCCAGCAGCCAGGACTTAGCGGGGGCGAGCTCCTACGAGCAGTACTTC

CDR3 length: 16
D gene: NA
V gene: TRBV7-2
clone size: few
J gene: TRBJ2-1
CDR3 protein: CASSPQVMRSYNEQFF
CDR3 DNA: TGTGCCAGCAGCCCCCAAGTGATGCGCTCCTACAATGAGCAGTTCTTC

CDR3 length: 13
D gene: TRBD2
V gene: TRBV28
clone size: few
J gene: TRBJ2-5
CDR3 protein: CASSFSSGRSQYF
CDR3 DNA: TGTGCCAGCAGTTTTTCCAGCGGGAGGTCCCAGTACTTC

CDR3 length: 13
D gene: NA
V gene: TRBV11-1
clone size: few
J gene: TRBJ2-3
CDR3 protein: CASGGHSTDTQYF
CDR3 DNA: TGTGCCAGCGGCGGACACAGCACAGATACGCAGTATTTT

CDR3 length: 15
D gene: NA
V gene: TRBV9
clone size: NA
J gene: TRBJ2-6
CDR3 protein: CASSVAGRIVNVLTF
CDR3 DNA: TGTGCCAGCAGCGTAGCTGGGAGAATTGTCAACGTCCTGACTTTC

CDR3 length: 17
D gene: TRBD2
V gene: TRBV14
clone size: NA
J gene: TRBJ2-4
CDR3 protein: CASSQENDGGRKNIQYF
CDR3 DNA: TGTGCCAGCAGCCAAGAAAACGACGGCGGGAGAAAAAACATTCAGTACTTC

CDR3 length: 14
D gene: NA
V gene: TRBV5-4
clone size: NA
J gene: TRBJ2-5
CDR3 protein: CASSSRGYQETQYF
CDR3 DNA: TGTGCCAGCAGCTCTCGGGGGTACCAAGAGACCCAGTACTTC

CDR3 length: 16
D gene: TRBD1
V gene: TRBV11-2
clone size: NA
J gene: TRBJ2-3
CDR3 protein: CASSLTDRASTDTQYF
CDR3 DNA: TGTGCCAGCAGCTTAACAGACAGGGCTAGCACAGATACGCAGTATTTT

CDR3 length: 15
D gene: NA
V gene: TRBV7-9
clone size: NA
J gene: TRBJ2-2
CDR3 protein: CASSRRGTNTGELFF
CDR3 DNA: TGTGCCAGCAGCCGGCGCGGCACGAACACCGGGGAGCTGTTTTTT

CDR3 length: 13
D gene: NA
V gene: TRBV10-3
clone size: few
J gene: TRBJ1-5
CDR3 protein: CATGQGGNQPQHF
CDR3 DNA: TGTGCCACTGGGCAGGGAGGCAATCAGCCCCAGCATTTT

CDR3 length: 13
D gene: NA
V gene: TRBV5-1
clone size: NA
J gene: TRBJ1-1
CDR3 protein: CASSLGVNTEAFF
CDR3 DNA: TGCGCCAGCAGCTTGGGAGTGAACACTGAAGCTTTCTTT

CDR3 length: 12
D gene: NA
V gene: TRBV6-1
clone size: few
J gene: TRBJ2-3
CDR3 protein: CASSERGDTQYF
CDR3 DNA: TGTGCCAGCAGTGAACGAGGAGATACGCAGTATTTT

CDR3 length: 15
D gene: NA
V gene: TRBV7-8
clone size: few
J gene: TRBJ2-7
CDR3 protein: CASSPKSSGKYEQYF
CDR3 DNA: TGTGCCAGCAGCCCCAAGTCCTCCGGAAAGTACGAGCAGTACTTC

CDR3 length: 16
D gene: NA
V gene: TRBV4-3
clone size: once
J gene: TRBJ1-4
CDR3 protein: CASSQGTLVTNEKLFF
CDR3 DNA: TGCGCCAGCAGCCAAGGAACGCTGGTGACTAATGAAAAACTGTTTTTT

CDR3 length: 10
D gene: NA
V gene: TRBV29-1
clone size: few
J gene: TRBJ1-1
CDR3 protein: CSVDRRTNYF
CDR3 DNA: TGCAGCGTTGATAGGCGGACCAACTACTTT

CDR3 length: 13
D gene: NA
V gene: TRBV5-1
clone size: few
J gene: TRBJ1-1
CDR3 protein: CASSLISNTEAFF
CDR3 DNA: TGCGCCAGCAGCTTGATCTCGAACACTGAAGCTTTCTTT

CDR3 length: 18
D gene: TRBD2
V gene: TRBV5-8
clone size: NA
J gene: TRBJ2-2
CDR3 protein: CASSLGLAGGPHTGELFF
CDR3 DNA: TGTGCCAGCAGCTTGGGACTAGCGGGAGGGCCGCACACCGGGGAGCTGTTTTTT

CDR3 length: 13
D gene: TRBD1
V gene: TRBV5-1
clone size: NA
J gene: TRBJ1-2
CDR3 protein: CASSSSGGSSYTF
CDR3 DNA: TGCGCCAGCAGCTCGTCAGGGGGTAGTAGCTACACCTTC

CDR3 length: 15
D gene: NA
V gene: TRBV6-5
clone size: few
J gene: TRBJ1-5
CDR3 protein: CASSQSRSGNQPQHF
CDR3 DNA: TGTGCCAGCAGCCAATCCCGCAGTGGCAATCAGCCCCAGCATTTT

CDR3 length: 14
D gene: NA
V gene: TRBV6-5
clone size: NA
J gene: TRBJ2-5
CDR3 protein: CASSFRRGAETQYF
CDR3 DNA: TGTGCCAGCAGTTTCCGCAGGGGTGCAGAGACCCAGTACTTC

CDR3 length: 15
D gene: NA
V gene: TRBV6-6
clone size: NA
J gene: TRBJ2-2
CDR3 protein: CASSPGGVDTGELFF
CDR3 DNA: TGTGCCAGCAGCCCAGGGGGGGTGGACACCGGGGAGCTGTTTTTT

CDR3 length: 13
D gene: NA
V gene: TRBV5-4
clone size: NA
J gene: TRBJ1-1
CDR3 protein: CASSLGPITEAFF
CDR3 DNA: TGTGCCAGCAGCCTAGGGCCGATCACTGAAGCTTTCTTT

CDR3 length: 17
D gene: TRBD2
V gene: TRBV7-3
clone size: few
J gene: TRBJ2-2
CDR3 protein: CASSYKGLAVNTGELFF
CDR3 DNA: TGTGCCAGCAGCTACAAAGGACTAGCGGTTAACACCGGGGAGCTGTTTTTT